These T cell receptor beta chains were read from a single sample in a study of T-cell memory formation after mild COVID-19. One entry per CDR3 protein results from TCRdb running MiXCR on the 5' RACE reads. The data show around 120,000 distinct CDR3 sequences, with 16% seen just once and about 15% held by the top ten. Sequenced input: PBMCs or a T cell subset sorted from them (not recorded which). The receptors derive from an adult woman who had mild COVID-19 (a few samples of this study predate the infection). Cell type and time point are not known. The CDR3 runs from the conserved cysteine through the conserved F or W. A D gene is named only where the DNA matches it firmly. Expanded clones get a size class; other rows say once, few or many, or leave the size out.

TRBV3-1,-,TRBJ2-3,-,CASSHIRAGTDTQYF,TGTGCCAGCAGCCATATCAGGGCTGGCACAGATACGCAGTATTTT
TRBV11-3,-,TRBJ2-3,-,CASSRGQVTDTQYF,TGTGCCAGCAGCCGCGGACAAGTCACAGATACGCAGTATTTT
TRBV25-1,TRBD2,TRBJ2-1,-,CASSDASGPYNEQFF,TGTGCCAGCAGTGACGCTAGCGGACCCTACAATGAGCAGTTCTTC
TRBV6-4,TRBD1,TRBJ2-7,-,CASSGGTATYEQYF,TGTGCCAGCAGTGGAGGGACAGCAACCTACGAGCAGTACTTC
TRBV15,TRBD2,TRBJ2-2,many,CATSRDQAGGPNTGELFF,TGTGCCACCAGCAGAGATCAAGCGGGGGGCCCGAACACCGGGGAGCTGTTTTTT
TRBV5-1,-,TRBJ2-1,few,CASSLSPGRSYNEQFF,TGCGCCAGCAGCTTGTCACCGGGGCGCTCTTACAATGAGCAGTTCTTC
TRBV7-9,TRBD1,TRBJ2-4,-,CASTGTELNIQYF,TGTGCCAGCACCGGGACAGAGCTAAACATTCAGTACTTC
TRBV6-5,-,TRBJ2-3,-,CASSYGEGGNYNTQYF,TGTGCCAGCAGTTACGGGGAGGGGGGGAACTATAATACGCAGTATTTT
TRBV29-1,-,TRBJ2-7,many,CSVAGGSSYEQYF,TGCAGCGTTGCCGGGGGAAGCTCCTACGAGCAGTACTTC
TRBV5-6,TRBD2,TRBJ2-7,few,CATRVAGASEQYF,TGTGCCACCCGAGTAGCGGGAGCCAGCGAGCAGTACTTC
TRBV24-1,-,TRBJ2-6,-,CATSDPGTGDSGANVLTF,TGTGCCACCAGTGATCCCGGGACGGGAGACTCTGGGGCCAACGTCCTGACTTTC
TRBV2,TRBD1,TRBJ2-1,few,CASRRGTGEAYNEQFF,TGTGCCAGCAGGCGGGGGACAGGGGAAGCCTACAATGAGCAGTTCTTC
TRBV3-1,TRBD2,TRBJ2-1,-,CASSQESAGGRDEQFF,TGTGCCAGCAGCCAAGAATCGGCGGGGGGTCGGGATGAGCAGTTCTTC
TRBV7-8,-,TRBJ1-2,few,CASSLDVVGNYGYTF,TGTGCCAGCAGCTTAGACGTGGTGGGGAACTATGGCTACACCTTC
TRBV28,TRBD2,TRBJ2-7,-,CASSPGTSGSPEQYF,TGTGCCAGCAGCCCGGGGACTAGCGGGAGTCCCGAGCAGTACTTC
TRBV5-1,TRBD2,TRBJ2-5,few,CASGRIGSGSGETQYF,TGCGCCAGCGGGAGGATTGGTAGCGGGAGTGGAGAGACCCAGTACTTC
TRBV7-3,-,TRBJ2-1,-,CASSPTWRYNEQFF,TGTGCCAGCAGCCCAACGTGGAGATACAATGAGCAGTTCTTC
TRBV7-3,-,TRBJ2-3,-,CASSPGPEDTQYF,TGTGCCAGCAGCCCGGGTCCCGAAGATACGCAGTATTTT
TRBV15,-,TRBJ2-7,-,CATSRVGTTEEYF,TGTGCCACCAGCAGGGTTGGTACCACAGAGGAGTACTTC
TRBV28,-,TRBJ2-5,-,CASRSMGLQETQYF,TGTGCCAGCAGATCCATGGGACTCCAAGAGACCCAGTACTTC
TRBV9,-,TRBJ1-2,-,CASSKQGGGRGYTF,TGTGCCAGCAGCAAACAGGGTGGAGGGCGAGGCTACACCTTC
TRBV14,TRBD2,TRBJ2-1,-,CASSPSSSGSLDEQFF,TGTGCCAGCAGTCCCTCGTCTAGCGGGAGTTTGGATGAGCAGTTCTTC
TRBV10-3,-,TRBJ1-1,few,CAISESRRFTEAFF,TGTGCCATCAGTGAGTCACGGAGGTTCACTGAAGCTTTCTTT
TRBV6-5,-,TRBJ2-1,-,CASGKFGRVNEQFF,TGTGCCAGCGGGAAGTTCGGCCGCGTCAATGAGCAGTTCTTC
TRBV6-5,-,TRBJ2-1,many,CASSLGARGYNEQFF,TGTGCCAGCAGTCTTGGGGCTAGGGGGTACAATGAGCAGTTCTTC
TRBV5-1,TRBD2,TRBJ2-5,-,CASSLRASGQETQYF,TGCGCCAGCAGCTTGAGGGCTAGCGGCCAAGAGACCCAGTACTTC
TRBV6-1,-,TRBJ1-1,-,CASSGWTLRPEAFF,TGTGCCAGCAGTGGATGGACCCTAAGGCCTGAAGCTTTCTTT
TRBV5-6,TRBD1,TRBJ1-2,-,CASSFGTVVDGYTF,TGTGCCAGCAGCTTCGGGACAGTAGTGGATGGCTACACCTTC
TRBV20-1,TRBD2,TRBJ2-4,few,CSARDPLAGGVKNIQYF,TGCAGTGCTAGAGATCCCCTAGCGGGAGGGGTCAAAAACATTCAGTACTTC
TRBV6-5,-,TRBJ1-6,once,CASRYDSGNSPLHF,TGTGCCAGCAGGTACGACAGCGGGAATTCACCCCTCCACTTT
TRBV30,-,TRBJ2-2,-,CAWKERTNTGELFF,TGTGCCTGGAAGGAGCGGACGAACACCGGGGAGCTGTTTTTT
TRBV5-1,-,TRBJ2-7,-,CASSTTGAVTYEQYF,TGCGCCAGCAGCACGACAGGAGCGGTGACCTACGAGCAGTACTTC
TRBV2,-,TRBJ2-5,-,CASSLTRSRDFFGSQYF,TGTGCCAGCAGTCTAACGAGGTCCCGGGACTTCTTTGGGAGCCAGTACTTC
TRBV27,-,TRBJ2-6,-,CASSPNSGANVLTF,TGTGCCAGCAGTCCCAACTCTGGGGCCAACGTCCTGACTTTC
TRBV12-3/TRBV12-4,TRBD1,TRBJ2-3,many,CASRRTGGTDTQYF,TGTGCCAGCCGCCGGACAGGGGGCACAGATACGCAGTATTTT
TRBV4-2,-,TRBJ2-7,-,CASSQDEGKGTYEQYF,TGTGCCAGCAGCCAAGATGAGGGGAAGGGAACCTACGAGCAGTACTTC
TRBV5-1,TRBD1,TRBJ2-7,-,CASSLVGQGASYEQYF,TGCGCCAGCAGCTTGGTCGGACAGGGGGCCTCCTACGAGCAGTACTTC
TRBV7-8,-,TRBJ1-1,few,CASSPRPVAEAFF,TGTGCCAGCAGCCCCCGTCCTGTCGCTGAAGCTTTCTTT
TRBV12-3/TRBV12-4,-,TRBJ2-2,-,CASSLYGSNTGELFF,TGTGCCAGCAGTTTATACGGGTCGAACACCGGGGAGCTGTTTTTT
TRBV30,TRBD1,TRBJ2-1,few,CAWSAPGQGVF,TGTGCCTGGAGTGCCCCGGGACAGGGTGTCTTC
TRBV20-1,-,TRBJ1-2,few,CRGQGYGYTF,TGCAGGGGGCAGGGATATGGCTACACCTTC
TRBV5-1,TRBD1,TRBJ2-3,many,CASSLGQGSSWLDTQYF,TGCGCCAGCAGCTTGGGACAGGGTTCTTCATGGCTTGATACGCAGTATTTT
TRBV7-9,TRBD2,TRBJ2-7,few,CATRSGGSSYEQYF,TGTGCCACCCGAAGCGGGGGTAGCTCCTACGAGCAGTACTTC
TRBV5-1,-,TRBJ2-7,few,CASSLDRLYYEQYF,TGCGCCAGCAGCTTGGATAGGCTTTACTACGAGCAGTACTTC
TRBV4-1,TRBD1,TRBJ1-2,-,CASSRTGPESNYGYTF,TGCGCCAGCAGCCGGACAGGGCCGGAGTCTAACTATGGCTACACCTTC
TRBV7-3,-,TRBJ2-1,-,CASSLTSGTGYNEQFF,TGTGCCAGCAGCTTAACGAGCGGGACAGGTTACAATGAGCAGTTCTTC
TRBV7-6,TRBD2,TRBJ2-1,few,CASSLAPPAGGRYNEQFF,TGTGCCAGCAGCTTAGCGCCCCCAGCGGGGGGAAGGTACAATGAGCAGTTCTTC
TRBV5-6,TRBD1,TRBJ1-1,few,CASSLQGARTEAFF,TGTGCCAGCAGCTTGCAGGGGGCGCGAACTGAAGCTTTCTTT
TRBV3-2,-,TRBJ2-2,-,CASSQDIGTGELFF,TGTGCCAGCAGCCAAGATATCGGGACCGGGGAGCTGTTTTTT